This T cell receptor (beta chain) came from a study of identical twins (dated by TCRdb to the mid-2010s). Background on the whole study: The study deep-sequenced TCR alpha and beta repertoires from monozygotic twins, unrelated adults of various ages and cord blood to test whether fetal clonotypes persist. Replicate twin experiments were performed at different times using different library preparation protocols to rule out contamination. Study-level results and caveats: Compared with coincidental sharing between unrelated individuals, out-of-frame TCR alpha sequences shared between twins had an excess of sequences with low generation probability. Because the same donors could not be followed over many years, conclusions were based on cross-sectional statistical analysis. Zero-insertion analyses could be partly confounded by invariant T cells such as MAIT and iNKT, though diverse VJ usage argued against such confounding for most clonotypes. Fewer insertions were carried by abundant cord blood beta clonotypes, a similar but weaker trend appeared in young adult naive repertoires, and no such trend appeared in memory repertoires. Recombination models systematically underestimated out-of-frame TCR alpha sharing in monozygotic twins but agreed with sharing between unrelated individuals. In beta out-of-frame sequences, excess twin sharing was weaker, because having fewer shared sequences lowered the signal-to-noise ratio.

Library preparation was by 5' RACE. The sample was run on an Illumina HiSeq 2000. Template switching introduced a universal primer binding site; the final cDNA contained a unique molecular identifier, enabling accurate counting of TCR cDNA molecules. First-strand cDNA for TCR alpha and beta chains was synthesized from specific primers in the conserved constant-segment region. Each cDNA library was double barcoded, with a SMART-Mk sample barcode plus Illumina barcodes, to control for contamination. TruSeq adapter sequences along with Illumina sample barcodes were introduced in two successive PCR steps. The TCR alpha and beta cDNA libraries were sequenced on the Illumina HiSeq platform using custom primers. In the paper's pipeline: Raw reads were processed with MiGEC to extract unique molecular identifiers, and MiXCR was used to determine CDR3 positions. Recombination models were inferred per individual with the repgenHMM and IGoR tools using an EM algorithm. Shared clonotype analysis was performed with the tcR package in R, normalizing sharing by the product of cloneset sizes. Out-of-frame nonproductive sequences were analyzed to study raw recombination free of thymic and clonal selection effects. The public reads were run again by TCRdb, first through fastp at Q25 and then through MiXCR, and only productive beta chains were kept. Rows matching on CDR3 protein sequence are summarized as one entry with the most common DNA and genes. The V and J calls follow TCRdb's processing rather than the paper's. The sample includes a few hundred thousand distinct CDR3 sequences, with around 24% observed a single time. The biggest ten clones account for over 2.5% of the sample.

Note on this clonotype: The antigen this receptor binds is unknown. No much larger clone is present one base from it, and per-base qualities are unavailable.

Only healthy Caucasian donors were included. Three pairs of female monozygotic twins, all aged about 18 to 29 years, made up the twin cohort. CD4+ and CD8+ T cell populations were isolated with positive isolation kits from Invitrogen. As encoded in the germline V gene (reference sequence), CDR1 is SEHNR while CDR2 is FQNEAQ. Unmatched junction bases come to 6, with V trimmed by 1 base and J by 5 bases. The CDR3 measures 15 amino acids from cysteine to phenylalanine. Only the CDR3 DNA is retained, 45 bases long and in frame from the first base. This sample also belongs to another study, concerning T cells expressing NK-cell markers. That second publication adds: In sorted CD3+CD56+NKG2C+, CD3+CD56+NKG2C- and CD3+CD56-NKG2C+ T-cell subsets from 8 or 9 donors, TCR beta-chain repertoires were profiled. Seven of the eight sequenced donors were HCMV-seropositive and one was HCMV-seronegative. In several experiments an anti-gammadeltaTCR antibody was added to restrict sorting to alphabetaTCR-expressing T cells. In six donors, the dominant CD3+CD56+NKG2C+ clonotypes ranked among the top 10 CD8+ clonotypes, making up 1.0-7.0% of CD8+ T cells. Those dominant clonotypes were again the most abundant among CD3+CD56-NKG2C+ cells in a few donors, at about 28.3-65%. Whether the expanded NKG2C-expressing T cell clones were specific for HCMV antigens remained unclear. All eight donors whose samples were sequenced were randomly selected healthy volunteers, three of them men and five women. HCMV serostatus was determined by detecting HCMV-specific IgG in serum with a commercial ELISA kit. MIGEC handled demultiplexing of the reads and grouping by UMI, while MiTCR was used to assemble and quantify clonotypes. To exclude erroneous sequences, any TCR cDNA sequence not supported by at least two reads was discarded. The tcR package was used for downstream repertoire analysis, and clonotypes were matched between fractions using CDR3 nucleotide sequence together with V segment. VDJmatch was used to annotate antigen specificity against VDJdb, with one amino acid substitution allowed in CDR3.

Recombination joined TRBV7-9 with TRBJ1-1, with 8 middle bases fitting TRBD1. Source material: CD4+ T cells sorted from blood. The sequence derives from a woman younger than 30 in good health. The DNA sequence is as follows: TGTGCCAGCAGCTTAGACCCAGGGGGCTGGACTGAAGCTTTCTTT. This codes for CASSLDPGGWTEAFF.